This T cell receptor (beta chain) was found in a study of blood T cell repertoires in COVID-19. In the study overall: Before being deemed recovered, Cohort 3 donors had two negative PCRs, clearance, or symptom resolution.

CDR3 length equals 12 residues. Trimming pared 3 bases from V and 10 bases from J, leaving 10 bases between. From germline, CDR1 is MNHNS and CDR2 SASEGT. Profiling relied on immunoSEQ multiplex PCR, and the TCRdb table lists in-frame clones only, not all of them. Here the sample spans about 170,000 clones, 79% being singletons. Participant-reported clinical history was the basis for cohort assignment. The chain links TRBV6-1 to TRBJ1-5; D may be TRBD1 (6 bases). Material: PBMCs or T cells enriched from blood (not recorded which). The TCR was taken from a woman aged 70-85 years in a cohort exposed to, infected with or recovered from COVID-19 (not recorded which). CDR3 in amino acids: CASSDGGQPQHF. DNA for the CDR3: TGTGCCAGCAGTGACGGGGGGCAACCCCAGCATTTT.